The next 8 T cell receptor beta chains were all read from a single sample in a study of T cells expressing NK-cell markers. TCRdb re-called the 5' RACE reads and shows each CDR3 protein once, DNA omitted. The data include fewer than 400,000 distinct CDR3 sequences; the top ten clones carry around 4.9%. Material: blood T cells: a sorted CD56 or NKG2C T cell subset, CD4+ or CD8+ T cells, or bulk PBMC T cells (not recorded which). The receptor set was obtained from a man aged 18-75 years in good health.

The chain's CDR3 is CSASIRGDEQFF. The rearrangement links TRBV20-1 to TRBJ2-1; TCRdb selects TRBD1, and the lack of DNA leaves this call unchecked. CDR1 DFQATT and CDR2 SNEGSKA come from the germline V gene (reference sequence). The CDR3 spans 12 residues.

This chain connects TRBV7-7 to TRBJ2-2; as DNA is missing, the TRBD2 call by TCRdb cannot be tested. The CDR3 runs 17 residues. Germline CDR1 is SSHAT and CDR2 is FNYEAQ (reference sequence). CDR3 amino acids: CASSLASGGPYTGELFF. The full variable domain, with the rest looked up from reference TRBV7-7 and TRBJ2-2, is GAGVSQSPRYKVTKRGQDVTLRCDPISSHATLYWYQQALGQGPEFLTYFNYEAQPDKSGLPSDRFSAERPEGSISTLTIQRTEQRDSAMYRCASSLASGGPYTGELFFGEGSRLTVL.

The rearrangement uses TRBV20-1 and TRBJ2-1; TCRdb's D call, TRBD2, is unchecked because there is no DNA. The CDR3 length is 15 residues. Germline V CDR1 and CDR2: DFQATT, SNEGSKA (reference sequence). CDR3 protein: CSARFAGGRYNEQFF.

The chain employs TRBV28 and TRBJ2-7; TCRdb's D call of TRBD2 is untestable without DNA. Germline CDR1 MDHEN, CDR2 SYDVKM. The CDR3 runs to 14 residues. The CDR3 loop reads CASTPGLPPYEQYF.

The chain has TRBV27 and TRBJ1-2; without DNA, the TCRdb call of TRBD1 cannot be checked. The CDR3 runs 13 residues. The germline V gene encodes CDR1 MNHEY and CDR2 SMNVEV (reference sequence). CDR3 protein: CASSLQGVNGYTF.

The chain links TRBV7-2 to TRBJ2-3. CDR3 length: 16 residues. Per germline, CDR1 SGHTA and CDR2 FQGNSA. The CDR3 protein is CASSLRRTFSTDTQYF.

The gene calls are TRBV5-1 and TRBJ2-4. The CDR3 has 16 residues. Germline lookup yields CDR1 SGHRS and CDR2 YFSETQ. The CDR3 sequence is CASSPTFRDAKNIQYF. The variable domain in full, with the rest retrieved from reference TRBV5-1 and TRBJ2-4, is KAGVTQTPRYLIKTRGQQVTLSCSPISGHRSVSWYQQTPGQGLQFLFEYFSETQRNKGNFPGRFSGRQFSNSRSEMNVSTLELGDSALYLCASSPTFRDAKNIQYFGAGTRLSVL.

V gene TRBV29-1 combines with J gene TRBJ2-5; checking the TCRdb D call of TRBD1 is not possible without DNA. CDR1 SQVTM and CDR2 ANQGSEA come from the germline V gene. The CDR3 consists of 14 residues. The CDR3 spells CSVEAQGRGETQYF. Full variable domain (rest looked up from reference TRBV29-1 and TRBJ2-5): SAVISQKPSRDICQRGTSLTIQCQVDSQVTMMFWYRQQPGQSLTLIATANQGSEATYESGFVIDKFPISRPNLTFSTLTVSNMSPEDSSIYLCSVEAQGRGETQYFGPGTRLLVL.